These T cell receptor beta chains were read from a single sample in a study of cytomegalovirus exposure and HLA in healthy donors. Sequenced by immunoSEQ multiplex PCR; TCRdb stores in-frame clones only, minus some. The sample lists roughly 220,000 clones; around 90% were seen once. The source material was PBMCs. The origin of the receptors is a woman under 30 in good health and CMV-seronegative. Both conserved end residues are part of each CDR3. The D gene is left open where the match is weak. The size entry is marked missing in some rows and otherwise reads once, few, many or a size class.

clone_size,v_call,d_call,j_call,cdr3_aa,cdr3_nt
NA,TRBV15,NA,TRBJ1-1,CATSRDLGGQVTEAFF,TGTGCCACCAGCAGAGATTTGGGGGGGCAAGTCACTGAAGCTTTCTTT
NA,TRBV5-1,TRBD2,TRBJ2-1,CASSFKWEGLDEQFF,TGCGCCAGCAGCTTTAAGTGGGAGGGCCTCGATGAGCAGTTCTTC
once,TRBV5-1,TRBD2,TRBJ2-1,CASSLGREGRGYNEQFF,TGCGCCAGCAGCTTGGGGCGGGAGGGCCGGGGCTACAATGAGCAGTTCTTC
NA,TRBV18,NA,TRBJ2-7,CASSPSPPPYEQYF,TGTGCCAGCTCACCAAGCCCTCCCCCCTACGAGCAGTACTTC
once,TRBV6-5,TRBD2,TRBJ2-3,CASTQREADTQYF,TGTGCCAGCACCCAACGGGAGGCGGATACGCAGTATTTT
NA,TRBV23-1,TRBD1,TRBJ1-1,CASSPGGWGNTEAFF,TGCGCCAGCAGCCCAGGGGGCTGGGGGAACACTGAAGCTTTCTTT
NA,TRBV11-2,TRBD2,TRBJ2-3,CVSSQGRLAGPTDTQYF,TGTGTCAGCTCCCAGGGGAGACTAGCGGGCCCCACAGATACGCAGTATTTT
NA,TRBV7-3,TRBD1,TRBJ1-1,CASSFTGANTEAFF,TGTGCCAGCAGCTTTACAGGGGCCAACACTGAAGCTTTCTTT
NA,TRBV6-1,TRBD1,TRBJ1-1,CASSGQGGNTEAFF,TGTGCCAGCAGTGGACAGGGTGGGAACACTGAAGCTTTCTTT
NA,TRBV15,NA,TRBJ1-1,CATGSPKIMNTEAFF,TGTGCCACCGGCTCCCCCAAAATAATGAACACTGAAGCTTTCTTT
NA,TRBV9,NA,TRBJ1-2,CASSVNIKGYDYGYTF,TGTGCCAGCAGCGTCAACATAAAGGGGTATGACTATGGCTACACCTTC
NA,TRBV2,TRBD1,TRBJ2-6,CASSVTIQGSGANVLTF,TGTGCCAGCAGTGTCACAATACAGGGGTCTGGGGCCAACGTCCTGACTTTC
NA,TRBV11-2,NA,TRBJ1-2,CASSPGTGLLNYGYTF,TGTGCCAGCAGCCCCGGGACTGGACTTCTTAACTATGGCTACACCTTC
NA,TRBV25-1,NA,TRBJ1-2,CASSHRSWQGSNYGYTF,TGTGCCAGCAGTCATCGGTCCTGGCAGGGGAGTAACTATGGCTACACCTTC
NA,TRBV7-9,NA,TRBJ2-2,CASSRFQGTGELFF,TGTGCCAGCAGCAGATTCCAGGGAACCGGGGAGCTGTTTTTT
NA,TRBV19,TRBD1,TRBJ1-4,CASSIGTGGTNEKLFF,TGTGCCAGTAGTATAGGTACAGGGGGTACTAATGAAAAACTGTTTTTT
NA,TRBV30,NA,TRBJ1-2,CAWSVKVWARNYGYTF,TGTGCCTGGAGTGTTAAGGTTTGGGCAAGAAACTATGGCTACACCTTC
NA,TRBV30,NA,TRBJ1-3,CAWNRLDGNTIYF,TGTGCCTGGAACCGATTAGATGGAAACACCATATATTTT
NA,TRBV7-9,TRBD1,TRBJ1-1,CASSFRPRDRGIEAFF,TGTGCCAGCAGCTTTAGACCCCGGGACAGGGGTATTGAAGCTTTCTTT
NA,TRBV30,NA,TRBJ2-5,CAWSVRGQETQYF,TGTGCCTGGAGTGTTAGGGGGCAAGAGACCCAGTACTTC